A single sample gave rise to the 14 T cell receptor beta chains below, sequenced in a study of T cell responses to AZD1222 COVID-19 vaccine. The repertoire was sequenced with immunoSEQ multiplex PCR; TCRdb's copy has only in-frame clones and lacks some. The repertoire includes roughly 170,000 clones, 88% of them detected once, and more than 0.4% sits in the top ten. This specimen was peripheral blood, taken on day 0 of AZD1222 vaccination. The receptors come from an adult in good health.

This chain joins TRBV6-6 and TRBJ2-1, with 7 positions matching TRBD2. J gave up 5 bases and V 8 bases, and 9 bases lay outside the gene matches. The CDR3 is 14 amino acids. Looked up from germline, CDR1 is MNHNY and CDR2 is SVGAGI (reference sequence). CDR3 amino acids: CASPGLGAHNEQFF. Written as DNA, the CDR3 is TGTGCCAGCCCAGGACTAGGAGCACACAATGAGCAGTTCTTC.

V usage is TRBV4-1 and J usage is TRBJ2-2; D is possibly TRBD1 (5 bases). CDR1 is MGHRA and CDR2 is YSYEKL in the germline V gene. V lost 5 bases to trimming and J lost 6 bases, with 13 bases between them. This CDR3 region has 14 residues. CDR3 in amino acids: CASSNHQGAGELFF. The DNA of the CDR3 is TGCGCCAGCAGCAACCACCAGGGCGCCGGGGAGCTGTTTTTT.

DNA of the CDR3: TGCGCCAGCAGCCGGATCGGGGATAGTTCAGATACGCAGTATTTT. Its protein product is CASSRIGDSSDTQYF. The chain carries TRBV5-1 and TRBJ2-3; perhaps TRBD2 as D (5 bases). This CDR3 region has 15 residues. Germline lookup yields CDR1 SGHRS and CDR2 YFSETQ. V was cut by 4 bases and J by 4 bases, with 16 bases left in between.

The V and J genes are TRBV6-5 and TRBJ2-7; no firm D call. CDR3 size: 10 residues. The V and J ends lost 6 bases and 3 bases respectively, with 3 bases between them. From germline, CDR1 is MNHEY and CDR2 SVGAGI. The CDR3 is CASRNYEQYF. CDR3 DNA: TGTGCCAGCAGAAACTACGAGCAGTACTTC.

The V and J genes are TRBV29-1 and TRBJ2-7; 11 nucleotides agree with TRBD1. Germline trimming cut 5 bases from V and 6 bases from J; bases unmatched to any gene: 6. Germline CDR1 and CDR2: SQVTM and ANQGSEA. The CDR3 is made up of 13 amino acids. Written as DNA, the CDR3 is TGCAGCGTTAGACGGACAGGGGGCTTCGAGCAGTACTTC. Amino acid sequence: CSVRRTGGFEQYF.

This clone has just one count. This chain joins TRBV28 and TRBJ1-2; 7 positions agree with TRBD1. Losses at the gene ends were 9 bases for V and 2 bases for J; bases not matched to a gene: 3. This CDR3 contains 12 residues. Germline CDR1 MDHEN, CDR2 SYDVKM. CDR3: CASNRGNYGYTF. Written as DNA, the CDR3 is TGTGCCAGTAACAGGGGAAACTATGGCTACACCTTC.

This clone was seen a few times. This chain connects TRBV7-9 to TRBJ2-3, with unresolved D. Germline V gives CDR1 SEHNR, CDR2 FQNEAQ (reference sequence). CDR3 length: 12 residues. V gave up 3 bases and J gave up 2 bases, with 3 bases separating them. Here the CDR3 DNA reads TGTGCCAGCAGCTTTTCCACAGATACGCAGTATTTT. Its translation is CASSFSTDTQYF.

The chain carries TRBV15 and TRBJ1-2; D unresolved. Germline CDR1 and CDR2: LNHNV and YYDKDF (reference sequence). V lost 0 bases and J 1 base, leaving 9 bases between the germline ends. The CDR3 runs to 15 residues. CDR3 in DNA: TGTGCCACCAGCAGAGAAGGGAACAGTAACTATGGCTACACCTTC. Protein product: CATSREGNSNYGYTF.

The chain couples TRBV5-4 to TRBJ2-5; 9 positions agree with TRBD1. The CDR3 loop spans 14 amino acids. The V gene's germline CDR1 is SGHNT and CDR2 YYREEE (reference sequence). Trimming took 0 bases from V and 4 from J; bases not matched to a gene: 1. DNA for the CDR3: TGTGCCAGCAGCTTGGACAGGGGGCCAGAGACCCAGTACTTC. Its translation: CASSLDRGPETQYF.

The chain couples TRBV27 to TRBJ2-7; 11 bases line up with TRBD2. Germline V gene sequence: CDR1 MNHEY, CDR2 SMNVEV (reference sequence). V trimming: 4 bases; J trimming: 4 bases; junction bases outside the gene matches: 12. The CDR3 totals 17 residues. DNA of the CDR3: TGTGCCAGCAGTTCCTACGCCGGACTAGCGGGCGGATACGAGCAGTACTTC. Translation gives CASSSYAGLAGGYEQYF.

In its sample, this clone was seen once. V is TRBV5-1 and J is TRBJ1-1; maybe TRBD1 (6 bases). CDR3 length: 14 residues. Looked up from germline, CDR1 is SGHRS and CDR2 is YFSETQ. Trimming stripped 5 bases from V and 6 bases from J, with 17 bases between. In DNA, the CDR3 is TGCGCCAGCAGGAAACAGGGATCTACCCCTGAAGCTTTCTTT. The encoded protein is CASRKQGSTPEAFF.

This clone was counted only a few times. This rearrangement joins TRBV9 to TRBJ2-3, with D perhaps TRBD2 (5 bases). Deletions cut 3 bases from V and 5 bases from J, with 22 bases between. The CDR3 extends over 17 amino acids. In germline, CDR1 is SGDLS, CDR2 YYNGEE. CDR3 sequence: CASSADPGWLAEDTQYF. As DNA, the CDR3 is TGTGCCAGCAGCGCGGATCCTGGGTGGCTAGCAGAAGATACGCAGTATTTT.

This chain connects TRBV19 to TRBJ2-1; 11 positions agree with TRBD1. The germline V gene encodes CDR1 LNHDA and CDR2 SQIVND (reference sequence). V shed 7 bases, J shed 3 bases, and the junction held 14 bases outside the gene matches. The CDR3 is made up of 18 amino acids. The CDR3 DNA sequence: TGTGCCAGTACCGCACAATCAACCGGGACAGGGGGCTACAATGAGCAGTTCTTC. Translation: CASTAQSTGTGGYNEQFF.

A remark on this clone: The junction departs from germline at one end; a sequencing error may be responsible. The chain combines TRBV29-1 with TRBJ1-1; a possible D gene is TRBD1 (6 bases). Germline loops: CDR1 SQVTM, CDR2 ANQGSEA. This CDR3 has 14 residues. CDR3 in DNA: TGCAGCGTGGAATCAGGGGTTCGGAACAGTGAAGCTTTCTTT. Translating gives CSVESGVRNSEAFF.